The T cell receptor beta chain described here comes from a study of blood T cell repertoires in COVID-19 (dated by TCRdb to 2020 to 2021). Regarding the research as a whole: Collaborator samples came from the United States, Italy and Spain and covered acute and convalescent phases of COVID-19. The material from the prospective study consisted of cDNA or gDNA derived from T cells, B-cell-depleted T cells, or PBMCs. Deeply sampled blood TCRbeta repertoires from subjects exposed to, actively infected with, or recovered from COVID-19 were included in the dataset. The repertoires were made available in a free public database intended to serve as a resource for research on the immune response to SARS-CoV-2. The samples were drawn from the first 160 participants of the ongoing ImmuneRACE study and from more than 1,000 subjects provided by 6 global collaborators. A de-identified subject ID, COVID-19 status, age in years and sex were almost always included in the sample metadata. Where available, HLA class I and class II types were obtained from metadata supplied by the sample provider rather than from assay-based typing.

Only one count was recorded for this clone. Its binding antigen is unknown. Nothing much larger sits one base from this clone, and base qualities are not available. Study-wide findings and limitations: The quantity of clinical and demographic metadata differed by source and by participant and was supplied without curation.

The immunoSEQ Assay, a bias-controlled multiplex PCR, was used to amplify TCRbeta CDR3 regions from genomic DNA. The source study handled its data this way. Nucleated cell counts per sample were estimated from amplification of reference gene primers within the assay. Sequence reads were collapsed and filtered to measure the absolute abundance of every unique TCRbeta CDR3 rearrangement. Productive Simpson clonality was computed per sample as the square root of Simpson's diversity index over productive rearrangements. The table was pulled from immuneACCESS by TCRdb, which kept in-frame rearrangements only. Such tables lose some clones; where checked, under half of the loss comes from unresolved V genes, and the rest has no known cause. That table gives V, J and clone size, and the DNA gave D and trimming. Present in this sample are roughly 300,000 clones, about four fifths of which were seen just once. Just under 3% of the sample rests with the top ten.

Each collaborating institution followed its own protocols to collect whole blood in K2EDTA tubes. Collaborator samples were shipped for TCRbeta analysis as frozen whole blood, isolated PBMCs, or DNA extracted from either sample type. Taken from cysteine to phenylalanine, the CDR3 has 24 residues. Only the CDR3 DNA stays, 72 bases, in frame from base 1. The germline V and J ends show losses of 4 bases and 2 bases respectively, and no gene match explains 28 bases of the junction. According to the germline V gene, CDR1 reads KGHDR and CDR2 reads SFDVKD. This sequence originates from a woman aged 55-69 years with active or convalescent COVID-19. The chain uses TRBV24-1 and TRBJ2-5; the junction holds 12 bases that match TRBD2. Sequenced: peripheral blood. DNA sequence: TGTGCCACCAGTGAACCCTGTACCGCCCTGAGGCTAGCGGGGGGGCTTGGTCGACAAGAGACCCAGTACTTC. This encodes CATSEPCTALRLAGGLGRQETQYF.